The clone carrying this T cell receptor (beta chain) was detected a few times. Authors' analysis steps: From reference gene primer amplification, estimates of nucleated cell counts were derived. This table comes from immunoSEQ multiplex PCR, and its TCRdb copy is limited to in-frame clones, with some not included. Clone size and V and J calls were adopted from that table, with D and trimming inferred from the DNA. The sample consists of about 130,000 clones, 90% of them appearing once. The CDR3 is made up of 18 amino acids. Germline CDR1 is LGHNT and CDR2 is FRNRAP. Trimming stripped 6 bases from V and 3 bases from J, with 21 bases between. The data originate from a study of blood T cell repertoires in COVID-19. Across the whole study: Researchers got acute and convalescent COVID-19 samples from the United States, Italy and Spain. The analysed material was cDNA or gDNA that came from T cells, B-cell-depleted T cells, or PBMCs.

Specimen: peripheral blood. The chain employs TRBV12-5 and TRBJ2-6; D may be TRBD1 (6 bases). The TCR comes from a man aged 45 to 65 with active COVID-19. CDR3 DNA: TGTGCTAGTGGAGCAACAGGGCTCACCATGGGTGGGGCCAACGTCCTGACTTTC. Translation: CASGATGLTMGGANVLTF.